This T cell receptor beta chain was found in a study of T cell repertoires in cytomegalovirus infection. Study information: CMV infection and matching HLA type were both indicated by public TCR beta signatures. Whole-study results and caveats: The ex vivo response was dominated by HLA-C-restricted CMV-specific TCR beta clonotypes.

The table lists this clonotype with a few counts. Its cognate antigen is unknown. There are 14 residues in the CDR3. Germline CDR1 is SGHVS and CDR2 is FNYEAQ. V dropped 5 bases and J dropped 5 bases, with 13 bases sitting between them. TCRdb reprocessed the reads via MiXCR and lists one record per CDR3 protein. The repertoire holds about 220,000 distinct CDR3 sequences, roughly two fifths seen once, with 55% to 60% in the top ten. Sample: CD8+ T cells from cultured PBMCs, taken from culture after CMV antigen stimulation. This rearrangement joins TRBV7-6 to TRBJ2-1, with D tentatively TRBD2 (6 bases). This TCR came from a human donor in good health (CMV status not recorded). Some clones in this sample may be carry-over from other donors' samples. Here the CDR3 DNA reads TGTGCCAGCAGCCCCCGGGAGATCAACAATGAGCAGTTCTTC. This translates into CASSPREINNEQFF.